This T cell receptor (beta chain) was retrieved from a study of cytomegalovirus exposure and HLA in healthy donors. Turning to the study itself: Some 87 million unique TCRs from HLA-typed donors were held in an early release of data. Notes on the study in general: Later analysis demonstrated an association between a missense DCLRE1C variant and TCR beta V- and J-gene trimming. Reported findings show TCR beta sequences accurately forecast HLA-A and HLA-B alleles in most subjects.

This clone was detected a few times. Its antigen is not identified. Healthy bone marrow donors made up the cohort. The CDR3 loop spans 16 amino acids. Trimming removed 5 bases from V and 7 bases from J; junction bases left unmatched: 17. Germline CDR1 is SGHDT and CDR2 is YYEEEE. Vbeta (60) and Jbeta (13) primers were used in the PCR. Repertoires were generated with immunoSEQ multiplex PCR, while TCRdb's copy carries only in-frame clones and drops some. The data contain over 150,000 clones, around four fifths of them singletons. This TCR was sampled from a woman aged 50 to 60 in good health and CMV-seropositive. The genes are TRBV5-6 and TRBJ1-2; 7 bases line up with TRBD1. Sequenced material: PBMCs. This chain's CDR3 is CASSPGSITGESGYTF. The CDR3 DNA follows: TGTGCCAGCAGTCCCGGCAGTATAACAGGGGAATCTGGCTACACCTTC.